Below, 26 T cell receptor beta chains from the same sample are listed, as sequenced in a study of beta chain features in type 1 diabetes. All of the isolated RNA was reverse transcribed, so expressed TCRB transcripts were sequenced. The table came from immunoSEQ multiplex PCR; TCRdb's copy has only in-frame clones and leaves some out. The repertoire has about 330,000 clones, approximately 11% of them found once; the top ten carry just over 0.015%. Sequenced sample: naive CD4+ T cells from blood. All receptors come from a woman aged 25-40 years in good health.

This clone was seen a few times. The V call is TRBV28, the J call TRBJ2-5, with D perhaps TRBD2 (5 bases). CDR3 length equals 12 residues. Trimming cost V 7 bases and J 4 bases, with 10 bases left between them. The germline CDR1 and CDR2 sequences are MDHEN and SYDVKM. Here the CDR3 DNA reads TGTGCCAGCACCGGTCTAGCAGAGACCCAGTACTTC. This codes for CASTGLAETQYF.

The chain combines TRBV7-3 with TRBJ2-2; D unclear. Trimming removed 4 bases from V and 5 bases from J, with 8 bases in between. There are 13 residues in the CDR3. Germline CDR1 is SGHTA and CDR2 is FQGTGA. The CDR3 coding sequence is TGTGCCAGCAGCTCGCTCGGGACCGGGGAGCTGTTTTTT. Translating gives CASSSLGTGELFF.

This clone occurred a few times. The V and J genes are TRBV30 and TRBJ1-5; tentatively, D is TRBD1 (5 bases). CDR1 is GTSNPN and CDR2 is SVGIG in the germline V gene (reference sequence). V shed 0 bases and J shed 3 bases, with 6 bases lying between them. The CDR3 totals 13 residues. CDR3 amino acids: CAWSVQDNQPQHF. The CDR3 region has the DNA TGTGCCTGGAGTGTACAGGACAATCAGCCCCAGCATTTT. Full variable domain (outside the CDR3, taken from reference TRBV30 and TRBJ1-5): SQTIHQWPATLVQPVGSPLSLECTVEGTSNPNLYWYRQAAGRGLQLLFYSVGIGQISSEVPQNLSASRPQDRQFILSSKKLLLSDSGFYLCAWSVQDNQPQHFGDGTRLSIL.

With respect to this clone: Other DNA sequences in the sample encode the same CDR3. The V and J genes are TRBV9 and TRBJ2-1; 8 nucleotides align to TRBD2. This CDR3 contains 16 residues. CDR1 is SGDLS, CDR2 YYNGEE, per germline. J lost 0 bases, V lost 2 bases, and 4 bases had no gene match. The chain's CDR3 is CASSVLAGSSYNEQFF. CDR3 nucleotides: TGTGCCAGCAGCGTGCTAGCGGGTAGCTCCTACAATGAGCAGTTCTTC.

This clone appeared a few times. The chain joins TRBV30 to TRBJ2-1, with 12 positions matching TRBD2. This CDR3 is built from 20 residues. Germline V CDR1 and CDR2: GTSNPN, SVGIG (reference sequence). After removal of 2 bases from V and 0 bases from J, the junction contained 14 bases not matched to a gene. In DNA form, the CDR3 reads TGTGCCTGGAGTAAACCCCCGGGACTAGCGGGCTTAAGCTCCTACAATGAGCAGTTCTTC. This sequence encodes CAWSKPPGLAGLSSYNEQFF.

This clone was observed a few times. The CDR3 DNA sequence: TGTGCCAGCAGCTTCCTCACAGGGGGCGCCCACAATGAGCAGTTCTTC. Protein product: CASSFLTGGAHNEQFF. The J gene is TRBJ2-1, the V gene TRBV7-8; 9 nucleotides match TRBD1. The J segment lost 5 bases and the V segment lost 3 bases, leaving 8 bases of the junction unmatched. Germline lookup yields CDR1 SGHVS and CDR2 FQNEAQ. This CDR3 contains 16 residues.

This clone was detected a few times. CDR3 DNA: TGCGCCAGCAGCTTGGGGGGCAGGGCCGGTGAAAAACTGTTTTTT. Translated, it gives CASSLGGRAGEKLFF. The rearrangement links TRBV5-1 to TRBJ1-4; maybe TRBD1 (5 bases). The germline V and J ends were trimmed by 0 bases and 7 bases, with 13 bases remaining between them. The CDR3 contains 15 residues. Germline-derived CDR1 and CDR2 are SGHRS and YFSETQ.

This chain links TRBV29-1 with TRBJ1-4; weak D call: TRBD1 (6 bases). Trimming took 6 bases from V and 8 from J, leaving 19 bases between them. Germline lookup yields CDR1 SQVTM and CDR2 ANQGSEA. CDR3 size: 14 residues. The CDR3 region has the DNA TGCAGCGTCTGCCACCGGGACACCGAGGAAAAACTGTTTTTT. It yields the protein CSVCHRDTEEKLFF. Variable domain in full (rest from reference TRBV29-1 and TRBJ1-4): SAVISQKPSRDICQRGTSLTIQCQVDSQVTMMFWYRQQPGQSLTLIATANQGSEATYESGFVIDKFPISRPNLTFSTLTVSNMSPEDSSIYLCSVCHRDTEEKLFFGSGTQLSVL.

This clone was observed a few times. The chain has TRBV7-2 and TRBJ1-2; 8 bases agree with TRBD1. The germline CDR1 and CDR2 sequences are SGHTA and FQGNSA. Trimming cost V 3 bases and J 8 bases; bases outside gene matches: 8. This CDR3 is 14 amino acids long. The DNA of the CDR3 is TGTGCCAGCAGCTTCCACCCGACAGGGGCCGGCTACACCTTC. This encodes CASSFHPTGAGYTF.

This clone has at least ten counts. The chain joins TRBV23-1 to TRBJ2-1; no clear D gene. TRBV23-1 is an ORF for which the function is uncertain. This CDR3 comprises 11 residues. The V and J ends lost 6 bases and 6 bases respectively, with 6 bases between them. The CDR3 here is CASSRGNEQFF. In nucleotides, the CDR3 is TGCGCCAGCAGCCGCGGCAATGAGCAGTTCTTC.

This clone was recorded a few times. V gene TRBV14 combines with J gene TRBJ2-3; 10 bases match TRBD2. After removal of 4 bases from V and 2 bases from J, the junction contained 3 bases not matched to a gene. Germline V gene sequence: CDR1 SGHDN, CDR2 FVKESK. The CDR3 has 15 amino acids. CDR3 coding DNA: TGTGCCAGCAGCCGGACTAGCGGATTCACAGATACGCAGTATTTT. Its translation: CASSRTSGFTDTQYF.

This sequence joins TRBV28 and TRBJ2-1; 12 bases are a match to TRBD2. Germline values: CDR1 MDHEN, CDR2 SYDVKM. The V gene end was trimmed by 8 bases and the J gene end by 5 bases; junction bases not matched to a gene: 4. The CDR3 runs 14 residues. The CDR3 sequence is CASLTSGRDNEQFF. In nucleotides, the CDR3 is TGTGCCAGCTTGACTAGCGGGAGAGACAATGAGCAGTTCTTC.

This clone was picked up a small number of times. The chain employs TRBV9 and TRBJ2-2, with a tentative D call TRBD2 (7 bases). V lost 0 bases, J lost 4 bases, and 10 bases lay in between. This CDR3 contains 15 residues. Germline V gives CDR1 SGDLS, CDR2 YYNGEE. CDR3 sequence: CASSVERGGTGELFF. The CDR3 DNA reads TGTGCCAGCAGCGTAGAAAGGGGGGGCACCGGGGAGCTGTTTTTT.

The J gene is TRBJ2-7, the V gene TRBV28, with unresolved D. The length of the CDR3 is 13 residues. CDR1 and CDR2 from the germline V gene are MDHEN and SYDVKM. The V and J ends lost 5 bases and 3 bases respectively, with 11 bases between them. The CDR3 DNA reads as TGTGCCAGCAGTCCTGACACATTCTACGAGCAGTACTTC. Protein product: CASSPDTFYEQYF.

This clone turned up a few times. This sequence joins TRBV2 and TRBJ2-5; the D is unclear. This CDR3 region has 12 residues. The germline gives CDR1 SNHLY, CDR2 FYNNEI. V lost 6 bases and J lost 3, with 8 bases in between. The CDR3 reads CASSLRKETQYF. CDR3 DNA sequence: TGTGCCAGCAGCTTGAGAAAAGAGACCCAGTACTTC. The entire variable domain, with the rest obtained from reference TRBV2 and TRBJ2-5, is as follows: EPEVTQTPSHQVTQMGQEVILRCVPISNHLYFYWYRQILGQKVEFLVSFYNNEISEKSEIFDDQFSVERPDGSNFTLKIRSTKLEDSAMYFCASSLRKETQYFGPGTRLLVL.

The rearrangement joins TRBV19 to TRBJ2-3; the match to TRBD2 covers 11 bases. V lost 9 bases to trimming and J lost 2 bases; unmatched junction nucleotides: 7. The CDR3 length is 15 residues. CDR1 and CDR2 from the germline V gene are LNHDA and SQIVND (reference sequence). The CDR3 loop is CASTSSGRPTDTQYF. The CDR3 DNA is TGTGCCAGCACATCTAGCGGGAGGCCCACAGATACGCAGTATTTT.

This chain connects TRBV30 to TRBJ1-2; unclear D gene. V was shortened by 2 bases and J by 4 bases, with 8 bases between the two germline ends. Germline lookup yields CDR1 GTSNPN and CDR2 SVGIG (reference sequence). This CDR3 has 12 amino acids. The CDR3 region has the DNA TGTGCCTGGAGTAGCGGAAGCTATGGCTACACCTTC. Its protein product is CAWSSGSYGYTF.

This clone was counted only a few times. The gene calls are TRBV28 and TRBJ1-2; 7 nucleotides match TRBD1. This CDR3 comprises 13 residues. CDR1 and CDR2 from the germline V gene are MDHEN and SYDVKM. J lost 2 bases, V lost 6 bases, and 3 bases had no gene match. CDR3 DNA sequence: TGTGCCAGCAGCGGACAGGTCAACTATGGCTACACCTTC. This gives the protein CASSGQVNYGYTF.

This clone was found a few times. The CDR3 bases are TGTGCCAGCAGCCAAGATCGGGCAGGGGCTTCACAGCCCCAGCATTTT. It specifies CASSQDRAGASQPQHF. This chain uses TRBV4-2 with TRBJ1-5, with D tentatively TRBD1 (6 bases). The CDR3 consists of 16 residues. Looked up from germline, CDR1 is LGHNA and CDR2 is YNFKEQ. Trimming left V 0 bases short and J 7 bases short, with 16 bases between.

The chain links TRBV29-1 to TRBJ2-1; TRBD1 matches at 9 bases. V lost 7 bases to trimming and J lost 10 bases; unmatched junction nucleotides: 11. Germline V lookup: CDR1 SQVTM, CDR2 ANQGSEA. CDR3 length: 13 residues. In DNA, the CDR3 is TGCAGCGGGGGACAGGGTTCTACTGGGGAGCAGTTCTTC. It is translated as CSGGQGSTGEQFF.

A few counts support this clone. The genes are TRBV19 and TRBJ1-5, with TRBD1 matching over 10 bases. V lost 5 bases to trimming and J lost 5 bases; unmatched junction nucleotides: 3. The CDR3 length is 14 residues. Germline CDR1 LNHDA, CDR2 SQIVND (reference sequence). The CDR3 sequence is CASSSDRGDQPQHF. Here the CDR3 DNA reads TGTGCCAGTAGTTCGGACAGGGGGGATCAGCCCCAGCATTTT.

Details on this clone: An end of the junction differs from the germline gene, which may be a read error. J is TRBJ2-7 and V is TRBV30, with 10 nucleotides matching TRBD2. The CDR3 runs to 15 residues. Germline CDR1 GTSNPN, CDR2 SVGIG (reference sequence). Written as DNA, the CDR3 is TGTGCCTGGAGCAGGGTCGGAGCGGGAGGGTACGGGCAGTACTTC. Its protein product is CAWSRVGAGGYGQYF.

This chain uses TRBV23-1 with TRBJ2-1; 9 bases fit TRBD1. TRBV23-1 is assigned to the ORF class and has an uncertain function. The CDR3 runs to 16 residues. The V segment lost 2 bases and the J segment 6 bases; nucleotides outside the gene matches: 8. The CDR3 nucleotides read TGCGCCAGCAGTCAACAACAGGGGGCTGGTTCCAATGAGCAGTTCTTC. The encoded protein is CASSQQQGAGSNEQFF.

The chain couples TRBV13 to TRBJ2-1; a weak D match, TRBD1 (5 bases). V gave up 0 bases and J gave up 8 bases, with 8 bases separating them. This CDR3 has 13 amino acids. Germline CDR1 is PRHDT and CDR2 is FYEKMQ (reference sequence). In DNA, the CDR3 is TGTGCCAGCAGCTTAGGGCAGGGCGATGAGCAGTTCTTC. Its translation: CASSLGQGDEQFF.

The chain employs TRBV2 and TRBJ2-1; 10 bases align to TRBD2. Trimming removed 4 bases from V and 4 bases from J; junction bases left unmatched: 10. The CDR3 sequence is 17 residues long. Germline CDR1 and CDR2: SNHLY and FYNNEI. In DNA form, the CDR3 reads TGTGCCAGCAGTGGTTCTAGCGGGAGCAGCTTGTACAATGAGCAGTTCTTC. It codes for CASSGSSGSSLYNEQFF.

The V gene is TRBV30, the J gene TRBJ1-3, with D unclear. Trimming took off 4 bases at V and 5 bases at J, with 12 bases between the two ends. The CDR3 sequence is 13 residues long. Germline assignment: CDR1 GTSNPN and CDR2 SVGIG (reference sequence). CDR3 in DNA: TGTGCCTGGATGCGGGGATTCAGAAACACCATATATTTT. This codes for CAWMRGFRNTIYF.